The 21 T cell receptor beta chains below were found in one sample sequenced in a study of shared clonotypes between healthy human individuals. The data were produced by immunoSEQ multiplex PCR, yet TCRdb's version contains in-frame clones alone and is incomplete. Of about 610,000 clones in the sample, around 96% were seen once. CD45RO-negative CD8 cells positively selected for CCR7 made up the naive population, which excluded terminally differentiated effector memory CD45RA+ cells. Specimen: naive CD8+ T cells sorted from blood. These receptor sequences come from a woman aged 25 to 39 in good health.

This chain connects TRBV27 to TRBJ1-2, with D possibly being TRBD1 (5 bases). The CDR3 covers 14 residues. Germline CDR1 reads MNHEY; CDR2 reads SMNVEV (reference sequence). Trimming took off 3 bases at V and 1 base at J, with 9 bases between the two ends. This chain's CDR3 is CASSLTGGNYGYTF. DNA for the CDR3: TGTGCCAGCAGTTTGACCGGGGGTAACTATGGCTACACCTTC.

The chain employs TRBV5-1 and TRBJ2-1; 11 positions match TRBD2. V lost 0 bases and J lost 7; bases outside the gene matches: 6. CDR3 size: 16 residues. Germline V gene data show CDR1 as SGHRS and CDR2 as YFSETQ. The CDR3 DNA reads TGCGCCAGCAGCTTGGGACTAGCGGGAATGACGAATGAGCAGTTCTTC. As protein: CASSLGLAGMTNEQFF.

This sequence joins TRBV2 and TRBJ2-2, with D hard to call. Germline lookup yields CDR1 SNHLY and CDR2 FYNNEI. V was clipped by 8 bases and J by 5 bases, with 9 bases between them. The CDR3 consists of 12 residues. Here the CDR3 DNA reads TGTGCCAGCCTGAAGGATACCGGGGAGCTGTTTTTT. Protein: CASLKDTGELFF.

The chain uses TRBV15 and TRBJ2-1, with no clear D. The V gene lost 0 bases and the J gene lost 6 bases, with 9 bases spanning the gap. Looked up from germline, CDR1 is LNHNV and CDR2 is YYDKDF (reference sequence). This CDR3 comprises 14 residues. CDR3 amino acids: CATSREKDANEQFF. The CDR3 coding sequence is TGTGCCACCAGCAGAGAGAAGGATGCCAATGAGCAGTTCTTC.

Of note for this clone: The same CDR3 can be traced to other DNA sequences in this sample. V is TRBV27 and J is TRBJ2-7; perhaps TRBD1 as D (5 bases). CDR3 length equals 13 residues. The V gene lost 2 bases and the J gene lost 4 bases, with 9 bases spanning the gap. CDR1 is MNHEY, CDR2 SMNVEV, per germline (reference sequence). CDR3 in amino acids: CASSLTQGYEQYF. In DNA form, the CDR3 reads TGTGCCAGCAGTTTAACGCAGGGTTACGAGCAGTACTTC.

Turning to this clone: Distinct nucleotide sequences in the sample also encode this CDR3. The chain couples TRBV28 to TRBJ2-2; no reliable D call. CDR1 and CDR2 (germline): MDHEN, SYDVKM. The CDR3 runs 12 residues. Trimming took 3 bases from V and 5 from J, leaving 4 bases between them. The chain's CDR3 is CASSFNTGELFF. CDR3 nucleotides: TGTGCCAGCAGTTTTAATACCGGGGAGCTGTTTTTT.

The rearrangement joins TRBV7-9 to TRBJ2-1; 8 bases align to TRBD2. With 5 bases clipped from V and 0 bases from J, the junction kept 12 bases outside the gene matches. The CDR3 is 18 amino acids. The germline V gene has CDR1 SEHNR and CDR2 FQNEAQ (reference sequence). The CDR3 region has the DNA TGTGCCAGCAGCCCCGGGGGGATCAGCGGGAGCTCCTACAATGAGCAGTTCTTC. It specifies CASSPGGISGSSYNEQFF.

This clone was recorded only once. This chain links TRBV27 with TRBJ2-1, with 12 bases identical to TRBD1. The CDR3 length is 15 residues. The V gene's germline CDR1 is MNHEY and CDR2 SMNVEV (reference sequence). J was trimmed by 3 bases and V by 6 bases; bases with no gene match: 3. The CDR3 reads CASRGQGANYNEQFF. In DNA form, the CDR3 reads TGTGCCAGCAGGGGACAGGGGGCTAACTACAATGAGCAGTTCTTC.

The V gene is TRBV6-5, the J gene TRBJ1-4; 7 bases align to TRBD1. From germline, CDR1 is MNHEY and CDR2 SVGAGI. V lost 6 bases, J lost 8 bases, and 12 bases stayed unmatched. The CDR3 totals 15 residues. CDR3 region: CASRPDRATPEKLFF. For the CDR3, the DNA is TGTGCCAGCAGACCCGACAGGGCCACACCAGAAAAACTGTTTTTT.

The chain's CDR3 is CASRTRTSGKYEQYF. CDR3 nucleotide sequence: TGTGCCAGCAGGACCCGGACTAGCGGGAAATACGAGCAGTACTTC. This chain connects TRBV21-1 to TRBJ2-7; the table's TRBD2 call for D was not verified on the DNA. TRBV21-1 counts as a pseudogene. The CDR3 length is 15 residues.

J is TRBJ2-7 and V is TRBV5-6, with TRBD1 matching 9 bases. Trimming at V came to 7 bases and at J to 5 bases, leaving 4 bases not matched to a gene. Germline loops: CDR1 SGHDT, CDR2 YYEEEE. The CDR3 has 12 residues. The CDR3 reads CASATGGHEQYF. The CDR3 nucleotides read TGTGCCAGCGCCACAGGGGGCCACGAGCAGTACTTC. Full variable domain (rest looked up from reference TRBV5-6 and TRBJ2-7): DAGVTQSPTHLIKTRGQQVTLRCSPKSGHDTVSWYQQALGQGPQFIFQYYEEEERQRGNFPDRFSGHQFPNYSSELNVNALLLGDSALYLCASATGGHEQYFGPGTRLTVT.

The rearrangement joins TRBV19 to TRBJ2-5; TRBD2 matches at 8 bases. The J call may be mistaken, given a closer DNA end match to TRBJ2-7. The CDR3 runs 13 residues. CDR1 and CDR2 (germline): LNHDA, SQIVND (reference sequence). CDR3 region: CASSFGLAYEQYF. CDR3 DNA: TGTGCCAGTAGTTTCGGACTAGCTTACGAGCAGTACTTC.

On this clone: Other DNA sequences in the sample encode the same CDR3. The V gene is TRBV27, the J gene TRBJ2-7, with TRBD2 matching 11 bases. CDR3 size: 14 residues. With V trimmed by 5 bases and J by 7 bases, 7 bases remained unmatched. The germline V gene has CDR1 MNHEY and CDR2 SMNVEV (reference sequence). The CDR3 nucleotides read TGTGCCAGCAGTCCCGGGACTAGCGGAAGGGAGCAGTACTTC. Amino acids: CASSPGTSGREQYF.

V and J are TRBV5-1 and TRBJ1-1; 8 bases are a match to TRBD1. Trimming took 4 bases from V and 5 from J; bases not matched to a gene: 10. This CDR3 is 15 amino acids long. From germline, CDR1 is SGHRS and CDR2 YFSETQ. CDR3 DNA sequence: TGCGCCAGCAGCAATGGACAGGGCGGGGGAACTGAAGCTTTCTTT. Protein product: CASSNGQGGGTEAFF.

The genes are TRBV6-6 and TRBJ2-3, with D perhaps TRBD2 (6 bases). The CDR3 spans 15 residues. V was trimmed by 7 bases and J by 2 bases, leaving 16 bases between them. Germline V lookup: CDR1 MNHNY, CDR2 SVGAGI (reference sequence). The CDR3 here is CASNRMDYTTDTQYF. Written as DNA, the CDR3 is TGTGCCAGCAATAGGATGGACTATACCACAGATACGCAGTATTTT.

V is TRBV5-5 and J is TRBJ2-1; D is possibly TRBD2 (6 bases). Germline CDR1 is SGHKS and CDR2 is YYEKEE (reference sequence). This CDR3 spans 14 amino acids. Trimming took off 3 bases at V and 6 bases at J, with 13 bases between the two ends. The CDR3 DNA reads as TGTGCCAGCAGCTGGGCGGGGACTGGCAATGAGCAGTTCTTC. It codes for CASSWAGTGNEQFF.

The chain carries TRBV27 and TRBJ2-7; D is possibly TRBD2 (5 bases). Trimming removed 6 bases at V and 2 bases at J, with 11 bases between. This CDR3 region has 13 residues. Germline CDR1 reads MNHEY; CDR2 reads SMNVEV (reference sequence). The CDR3 coding sequence is TGTGCCAGCAGCAACACGGGAACCTACGAGCAGTACTTC. This sequence encodes CASSNTGTYEQYF.

The rearrangement uses TRBV5-1 and TRBJ2-7; no clear D gene. The CDR3 totals 16 residues. Germline V gene sequence: CDR1 SGHRS, CDR2 YFSETQ. V lost 4 bases and J 2 bases, leaving 19 bases between the germline ends. The CDR3 loop reads CASSPLELQLPYEQYF. The CDR3 DNA is TGCGCCAGCAGCCCCCTCGAGCTGCAGCTCCCCTACGAGCAGTACTTC. Using reference TRBV5-1 and TRBJ2-7 for the parts outside the CDR3, the full variable domain is KAGVTQTPRYLIKTRGQQVTLSCSPISGHRSVSWYQQTPGQGLQFLFEYFSETQRNKGNFPGRFSGRQFSNSRSEMNVSTLELGDSALYLCASSPLELQLPYEQYFGPGTRLTVT.

The V gene is TRBV5-4, the J gene TRBJ1-2; possibly TRBD1 for D (6 bases). CDR1 is SGHNT, CDR2 YYREEE, per germline (reference sequence). The V and J ends lost 1 base and 7 bases respectively, with 11 bases between them. CDR3 size: 13 residues. The CDR3 is CASSLWGAPGYTF. In nucleotides, the CDR3 is TGTGCCAGCAGCTTGTGGGGGGCTCCTGGCTACACCTTC.

This chain connects TRBV6-6 to TRBJ2-2, with 8 bases that match TRBD2. This CDR3 is built from 14 residues. V was pared by 2 bases and J by 7 bases, with 3 bases of the junction left unmatched. Germline-derived CDR1 and CDR2 are MNHNY and SVGAGI (reference sequence). CDR3 sequence: CASSYHGRGGELFF. DNA of the CDR3: TGTGCCAGCAGTTACCACGGGAGGGGCGGGGAGCTGTTTTTT.

This clone appeared once. The chain employs TRBV29-1 and TRBJ1-2; possibly TRBD1 for D (5 bases). The germline CDR1 and CDR2 sequences are SQVTM and ANQGSEA. The CDR3 spans 11 residues. Trimming stripped 7 bases from V and 3 bases from J, with 9 bases between. CDR3 protein: CSAGTDYGYTF. CDR3 DNA: TGCAGCGCTGGGACGGACTATGGCTACACCTTC.